This entry concerns a single T cell receptor (beta chain). No antigen is known for it. Germline V gene data show CDR1 as SGHVS and CDR2 as FNYEAQ. The CDR3 extends over 15 amino acids. V was shortened by 6 bases and J by 2 bases, with 17 bases between the two germline ends. Together with a sample-barcoded 5' primer, a J-beta primer mix was included in a second PCR lasting roughly 6 to 12 cycles. Every cDNA molecule carried a tag from a template-switch adaptor bearing 12 random nucleotides. MiXCR, applied by TCRdb to the 5' RACE reads, yields one record per CDR3 protein. There are about 770,000 distinct CDR3 sequences in the sample; 40% to 50% occur only once, and 15% to 25% lies in the top ten. This specimen belongs to a study of blood T cells in healthy people across ages. Study details: Per two T cells, about one barcoded beta molecule was captured through template switching.

The study's findings and limits: Because donor CMV status was unknown, expanded clonotype changes were possibly confounded. Measured against age, TCR beta diversity per million T cells decreased in a roughly linear manner.

The V call is TRBV7-6, the J call TRBJ2-7, with a weak D call TRBD2 (5 bases). This sequence was found in a man aged 55-75 years in good health. Material: blood. The CDR3 spells CASSPPGSPTYEQYF. DNA for the CDR3: TGTGCCAGCAGTCCTCCGGGATCCCCAACCTACGAGCAGTACTTC.